This TCR beta chain was documented in a study of CD8+ T cells in alopecia areata. Study-wide results and limits: Relative to mice, TCR sharing across patients was less clear, a difference possibly HLA-related. Clonality in lesional scalp, especially alopecia totalis/universalis, exceeded that of normal scalp.

RNA was isolated and reverse transcribed to cDNA, the sequencing template. Generated by immunoSEQ multiplex PCR, the TCRdb table keeps only in-frame clones and is missing some. The profile shows 50,000 to 70,000 clones, roughly two fifths of them singletons. Germline CDR1 reads MDHEN; CDR2 reads SYDVKM. With 2 bases clipped from V and 2 bases from J, the junction kept 9 bases outside the gene matches. This CDR3 is 17 amino acids long. A word on this clone: Its antigen is unknown.

The sequence came from a human donor with alopecia areata. Specimen: NKG2D-low CD8+ T cells sorted from blood. The J gene is TRBJ2-1, the V gene TRBV28, with 7 bases aligning to TRBD2. The CDR3 coding sequence is TGTGCCAGCAGTTTAATAACGCTAGCGGTAACCTACAATGAGCAGTTCTTC. It translates to CASSLITLAVTYNEQFF.